This T cell receptor beta chain came from a study of blood T cell repertoires in COVID-19. Germline CDR1 reads LNHDA; CDR2 reads SQIVND (reference sequence). Trimming cost V 5 bases and J 11 bases, with 7 bases left between them. This CDR3 is 11 amino acids long. Libraries were prepared by immunoSEQ multiplex PCR; TCRdb keeps only in-frame clonotypes and omits some of them. Of over 200,000 clones listed, 91% were seen once; the top ten hold approximately 2.5%. V and J are TRBV19 and TRBJ2-6; D gene uncertain. Sequenced input: peripheral blood. The sequence derives from a person aged 18 to 35 with COVID-19, enrolled during active disease. Here the CDR3 DNA reads TGTGCCAGTAGTCGGGTAGACGTCCTGACTTTC. The encoded protein is CASSRVDVLTF.